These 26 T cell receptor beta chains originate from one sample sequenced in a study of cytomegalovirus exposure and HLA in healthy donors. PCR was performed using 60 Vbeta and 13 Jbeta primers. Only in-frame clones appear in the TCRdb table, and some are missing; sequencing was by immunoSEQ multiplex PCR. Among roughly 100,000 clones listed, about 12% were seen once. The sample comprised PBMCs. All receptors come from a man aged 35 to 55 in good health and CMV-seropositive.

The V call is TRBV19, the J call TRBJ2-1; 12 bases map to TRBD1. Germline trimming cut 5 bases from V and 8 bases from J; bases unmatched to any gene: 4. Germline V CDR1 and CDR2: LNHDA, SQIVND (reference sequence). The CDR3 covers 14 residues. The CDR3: CASSGTGGGYEQFF. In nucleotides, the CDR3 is TGTGCCAGTAGTGGGACAGGGGGCGGGTATGAGCAGTTCTTC.

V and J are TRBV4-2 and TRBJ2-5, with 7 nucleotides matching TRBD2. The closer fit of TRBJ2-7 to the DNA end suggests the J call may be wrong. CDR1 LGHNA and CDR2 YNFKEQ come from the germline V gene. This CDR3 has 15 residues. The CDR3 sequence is CASSQAAGVSYEQYF. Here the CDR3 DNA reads TGTGCCAGCAGCCAAGCGGCGGGAGTTTCCTACGAGCAGTACTTC.

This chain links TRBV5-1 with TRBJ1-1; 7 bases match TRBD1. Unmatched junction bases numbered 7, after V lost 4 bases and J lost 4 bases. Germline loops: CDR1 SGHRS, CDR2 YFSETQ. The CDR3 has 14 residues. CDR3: CASSRGQVGTEAFF. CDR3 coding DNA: TGCGCCAGCAGCAGAGGACAGGTCGGCACTGAAGCTTTCTTT.

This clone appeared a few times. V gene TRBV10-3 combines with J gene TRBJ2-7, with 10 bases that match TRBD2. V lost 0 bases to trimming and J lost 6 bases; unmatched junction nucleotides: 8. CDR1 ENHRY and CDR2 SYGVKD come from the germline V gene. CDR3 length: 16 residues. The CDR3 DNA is TGTGCCATCAGTGAGTCGAGTAGCGGGAGGTCAGGCGAGCAGTACTTC. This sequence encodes CAISESSSGRSGEQYF.

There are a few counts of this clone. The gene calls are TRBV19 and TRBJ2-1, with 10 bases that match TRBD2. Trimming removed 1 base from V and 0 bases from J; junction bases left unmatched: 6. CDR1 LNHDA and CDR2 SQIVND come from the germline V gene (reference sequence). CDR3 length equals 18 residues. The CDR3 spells CASSIASGSLSSYNEQFF. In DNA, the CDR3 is TGTGCCAGTAGTATAGCTAGCGGGAGCCTTAGCTCCTACAATGAGCAGTTCTTC. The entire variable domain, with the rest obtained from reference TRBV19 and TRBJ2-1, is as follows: DGGITQSPKYLFRKEGQNVTLSCEQNLNHDAMYWYRQDPGQGLRLIYYSQIVNDFQKGDIAEGYSVSREKKESFPLTVTSAQKNPTAFYLCASSIASGSLSSYNEQFFGPGTRLTVL.

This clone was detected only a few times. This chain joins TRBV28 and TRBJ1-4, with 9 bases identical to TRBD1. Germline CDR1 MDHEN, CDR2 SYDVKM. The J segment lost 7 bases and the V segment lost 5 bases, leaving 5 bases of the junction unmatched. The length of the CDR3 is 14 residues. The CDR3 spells CASSLGQGSEKLFF. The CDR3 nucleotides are TGTGCCAGCAGTCTGGGACAGGGTAGTGAAAAACTGTTTTTT.

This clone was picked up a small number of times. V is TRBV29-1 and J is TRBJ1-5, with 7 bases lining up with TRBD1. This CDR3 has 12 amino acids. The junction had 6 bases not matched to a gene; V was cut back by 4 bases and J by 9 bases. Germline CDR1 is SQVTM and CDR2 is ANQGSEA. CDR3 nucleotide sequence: TGCAGCGTTGGACAGGGTAGCGTGCCCCAGCATTTT. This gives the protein CSVGQGSVPQHF.

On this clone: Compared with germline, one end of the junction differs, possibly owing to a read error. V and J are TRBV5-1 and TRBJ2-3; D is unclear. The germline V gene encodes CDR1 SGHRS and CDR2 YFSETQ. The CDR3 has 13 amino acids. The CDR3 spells CASSLSSTDAQYF. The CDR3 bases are TGCGCCAGCAGCTTGTCCAGCACAGATGCGCAGTATTTT.

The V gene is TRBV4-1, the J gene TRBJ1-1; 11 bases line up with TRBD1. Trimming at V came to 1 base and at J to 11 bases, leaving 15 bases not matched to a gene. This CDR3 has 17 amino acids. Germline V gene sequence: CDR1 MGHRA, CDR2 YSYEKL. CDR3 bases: TGCGCCAGCAGCCAAGGGGGTAGGACAGGGGGCCAGGAGTGGGCTTTCTTT. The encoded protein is CASSQGGRTGGQEWAFF.

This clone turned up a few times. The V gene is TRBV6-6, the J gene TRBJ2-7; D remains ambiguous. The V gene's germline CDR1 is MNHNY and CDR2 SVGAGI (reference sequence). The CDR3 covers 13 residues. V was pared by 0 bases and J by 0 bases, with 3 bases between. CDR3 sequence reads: CASSYSSSYEQYF. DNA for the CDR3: TGTGCCAGCAGTTACTCTAGCTCCTACGAGCAGTACTTC.

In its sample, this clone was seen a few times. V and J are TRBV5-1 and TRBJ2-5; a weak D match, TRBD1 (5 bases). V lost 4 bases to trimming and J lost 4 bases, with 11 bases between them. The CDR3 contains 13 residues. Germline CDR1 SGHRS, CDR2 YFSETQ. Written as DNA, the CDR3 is TGCGCCAGCAGCCAGGACAACGGAGAGACCCAGTACTTC. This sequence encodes CASSQDNGETQYF.

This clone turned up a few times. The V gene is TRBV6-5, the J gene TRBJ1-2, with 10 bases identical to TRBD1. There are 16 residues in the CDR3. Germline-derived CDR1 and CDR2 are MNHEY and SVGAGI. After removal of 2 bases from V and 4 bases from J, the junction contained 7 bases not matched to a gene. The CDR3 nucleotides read TGTGCCAGCAGTTACCTAAGGACAGGGGGTACCTATGGCTACACCTTC. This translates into CASSYLRTGGTYGYTF.

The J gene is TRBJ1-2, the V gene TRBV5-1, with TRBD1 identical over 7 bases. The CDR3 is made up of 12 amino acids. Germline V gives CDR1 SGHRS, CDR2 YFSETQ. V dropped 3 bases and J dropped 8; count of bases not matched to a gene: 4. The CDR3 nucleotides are TGCGCCAGCAGCTGGGACAGTAGGGGCTACACCTTC. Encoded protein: CASSWDSRGYTF.

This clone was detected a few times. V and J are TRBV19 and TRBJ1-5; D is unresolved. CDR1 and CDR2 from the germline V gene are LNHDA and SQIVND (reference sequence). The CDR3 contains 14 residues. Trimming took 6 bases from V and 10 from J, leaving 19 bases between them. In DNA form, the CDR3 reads TGTGCCAGTAGCGGAGGAACAGCGTCCCTTCCCCAGCATTTT. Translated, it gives CASSGGTASLPQHF.

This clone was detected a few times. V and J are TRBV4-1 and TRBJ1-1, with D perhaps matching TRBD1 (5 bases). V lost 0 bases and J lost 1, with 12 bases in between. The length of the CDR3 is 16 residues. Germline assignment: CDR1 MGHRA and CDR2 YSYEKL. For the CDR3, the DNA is TGCGCCAGCAGCCAAGAGGGCGCCAGGGCGAACACTGAAGCTTTCTTT. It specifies CASSQEGARANTEAFF.

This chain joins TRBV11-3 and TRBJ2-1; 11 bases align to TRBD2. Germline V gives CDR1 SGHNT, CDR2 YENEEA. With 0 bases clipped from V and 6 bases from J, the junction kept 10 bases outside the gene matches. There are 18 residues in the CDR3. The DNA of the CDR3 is TGTGCCAGCAGCTTAGATCAGGGGGGTAGCGGGAGGGCCAATGAGCAGTTCTTC. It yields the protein CASSLDQGGSGRANEQFF.

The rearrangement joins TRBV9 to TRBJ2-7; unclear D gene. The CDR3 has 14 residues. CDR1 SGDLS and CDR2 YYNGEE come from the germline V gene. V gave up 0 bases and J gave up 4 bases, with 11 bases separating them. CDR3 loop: CASSVGSPPYEQYF. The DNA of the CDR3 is TGTGCCAGCAGCGTAGGAAGCCCCCCTTACGAGCAGTACTTC. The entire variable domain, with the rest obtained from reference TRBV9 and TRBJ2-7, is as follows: DSGVTQTPKHLITATGQRVTLRCSPRSGDLSVYWYQQSLDQGLQFLIQYYNGEERAKGNILERFSAQQFPDLHSELNLSSLELGDSALYFCASSVGSPPYEQYFGPGTRLTVT.

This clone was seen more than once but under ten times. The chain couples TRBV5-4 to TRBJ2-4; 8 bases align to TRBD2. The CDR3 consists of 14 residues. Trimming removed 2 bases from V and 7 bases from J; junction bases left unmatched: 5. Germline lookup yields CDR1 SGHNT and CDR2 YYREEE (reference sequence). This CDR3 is CASSFSASGNIQYF. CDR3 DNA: TGTGCCAGCAGCTTTTCGGCTAGCGGGAACATTCAGTACTTC.

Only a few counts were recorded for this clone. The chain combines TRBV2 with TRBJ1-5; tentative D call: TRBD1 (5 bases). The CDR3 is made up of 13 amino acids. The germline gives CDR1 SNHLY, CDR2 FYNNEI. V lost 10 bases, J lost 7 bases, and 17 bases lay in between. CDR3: CATSRGWVQPQHF. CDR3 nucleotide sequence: TGTGCCACCTCGCGGGGGTGGGTCCAGCCCCAGCATTTT.

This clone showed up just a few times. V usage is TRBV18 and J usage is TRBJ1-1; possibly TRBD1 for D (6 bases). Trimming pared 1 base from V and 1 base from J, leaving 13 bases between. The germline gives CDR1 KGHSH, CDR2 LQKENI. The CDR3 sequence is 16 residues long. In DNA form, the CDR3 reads TGTGCCAGCTCACCACGGGGGGCGGGGGCGAACACTGAAGCTTTCTTT. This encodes CASSPRGAGANTEAFF.

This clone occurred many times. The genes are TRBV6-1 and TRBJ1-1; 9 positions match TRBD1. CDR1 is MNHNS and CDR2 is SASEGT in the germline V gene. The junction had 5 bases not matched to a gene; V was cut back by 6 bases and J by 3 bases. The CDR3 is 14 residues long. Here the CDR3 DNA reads TGTGCCAGCAGACGGACAGGGGAGTACACTGAAGCTTTCTTT. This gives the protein CASRRTGEYTEAFF.

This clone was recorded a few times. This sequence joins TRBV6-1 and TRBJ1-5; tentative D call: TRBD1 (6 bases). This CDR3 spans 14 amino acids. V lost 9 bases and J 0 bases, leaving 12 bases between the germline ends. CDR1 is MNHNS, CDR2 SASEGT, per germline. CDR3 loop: CASIDRFSNQPQHF. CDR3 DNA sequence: TGTGCCAGTATCGACAGGTTTAGCAATCAGCCCCAGCATTTT.

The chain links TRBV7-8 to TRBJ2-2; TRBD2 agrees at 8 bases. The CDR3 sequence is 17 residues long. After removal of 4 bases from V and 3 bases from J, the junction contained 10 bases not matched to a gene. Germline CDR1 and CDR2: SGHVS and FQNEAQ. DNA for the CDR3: TGTGCCAGCAGCTCCGCAAAGCGGGAGAAGGACACCGGGGAGCTGTTTTTT. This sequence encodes CASSSAKREKDTGELFF. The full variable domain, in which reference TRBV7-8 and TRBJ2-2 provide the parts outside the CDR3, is GAGVSQSPRYKVAKRGQDVALRCDPISGHVSLFWYQQALGQGPEFLTYFQNEAQLDKSGLPSDRFFAERPEGSVSTLKIQRTQQEDSAVYLCASSSAKREKDTGELFFGEGSRLTVL.

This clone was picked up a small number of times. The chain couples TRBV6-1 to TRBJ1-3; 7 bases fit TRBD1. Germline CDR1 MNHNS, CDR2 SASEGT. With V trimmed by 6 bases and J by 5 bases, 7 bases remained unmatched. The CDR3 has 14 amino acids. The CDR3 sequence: CASSWGQLRNTIYF. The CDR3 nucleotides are TGTGCCAGCAGCTGGGGACAGCTCAGAAACACCATATATTTT.

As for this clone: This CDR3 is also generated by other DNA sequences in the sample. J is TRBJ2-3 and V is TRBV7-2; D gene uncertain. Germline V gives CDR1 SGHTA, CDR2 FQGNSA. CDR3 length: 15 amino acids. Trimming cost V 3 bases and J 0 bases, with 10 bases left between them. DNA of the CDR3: TGTGCCAGCAGCTTTAGTTCCTCTAGCACAGATACGCAGTATTTT. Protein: CASSFSSSSTDTQYF.

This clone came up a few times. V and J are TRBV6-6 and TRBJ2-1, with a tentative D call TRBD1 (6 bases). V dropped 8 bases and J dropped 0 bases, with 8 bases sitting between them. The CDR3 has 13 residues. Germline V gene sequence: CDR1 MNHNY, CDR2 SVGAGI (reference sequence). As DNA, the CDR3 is TGTGCCAGCTCCAGGGGCTCCTACAATGAGCAGTTCTTC. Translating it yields CASSRGSYNEQFF.